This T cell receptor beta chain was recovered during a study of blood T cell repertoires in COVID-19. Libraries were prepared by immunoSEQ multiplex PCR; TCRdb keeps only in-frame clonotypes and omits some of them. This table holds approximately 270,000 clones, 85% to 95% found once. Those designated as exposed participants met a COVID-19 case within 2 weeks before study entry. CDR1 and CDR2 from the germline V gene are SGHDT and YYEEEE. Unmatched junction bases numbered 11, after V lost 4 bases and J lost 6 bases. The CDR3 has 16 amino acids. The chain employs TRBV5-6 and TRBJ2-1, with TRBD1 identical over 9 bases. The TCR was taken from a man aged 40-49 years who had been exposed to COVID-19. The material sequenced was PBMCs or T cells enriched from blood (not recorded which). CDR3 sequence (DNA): TGTGCCAGCAGCGGTACCGGGACAGGGACCTTCAATGAGCAGTTCTTC. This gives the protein CASSGTGTGTFNEQFF.